The 30 T cell receptor beta chains given below trace back to one sample, sequenced in a study of shared clonotypes between healthy human individuals. Here immunoSEQ multiplex PCR was the method, and the copy in TCRdb shows in-frame clones only, minus some. The table shows about 2.5 million clones, with about nine tenths occurring only once. The specimen was naive CD4+ T cells from PBMCs. Sample subset: CD45RA+ positively selected. Every receptor here comes from a man between 18 and 29 years old in good health. Some clones in this sample may be carry-over from other donors' samples.

The rearrangement joins TRBV15 to TRBJ2-7; either TRBD1 or TRBD2 may fit D (5 bases each). The ends were cut back, 5 bases at V and 3 bases at J, with 14 bases in the middle. The CDR3 has 14 amino acids. Germline assignment: CDR1 LNHNV and CDR2 YYDKDF (reference sequence). CDR3 protein: CATSQGPSIYEQYF. DNA for the CDR3: TGTGCCACCAGCCAGGGACCCTCAATCTACGAGCAGTACTTC.

This chain joins TRBV19 and TRBJ2-7, with D perhaps matching TRBD1 or TRBD2 (6 bases each). Trimming shortened V by 5 bases and J by 2 bases, and 16 bases separated the two germline ends. This CDR3 region has 15 residues. Germline V CDR1 and CDR2: LNHDA, SQIVND (reference sequence). CDR3 sequence: CASSPLRGGTYEQYF. CDR3 bases: TGTGCCAGTAGTCCCCTGAGAGGGGGGACCTACGAGCAGTACTTC.

This rearrangement joins TRBV30 to TRBJ2-3; TRBD1 is a possible D gene (6 bases). V lost 0 bases and J 2 bases, leaving 15 bases between the germline ends. This CDR3 is 16 amino acids long. The germline V gene encodes CDR1 GTSNPN and CDR2 SVGIG (reference sequence). In DNA form, the CDR3 reads TGTGCCTGGAGTGTAGTCGGCAGGGGAATCACAGATACGCAGTATTTT. Amino acid sequence: CAWSVVGRGITDTQYF.

J is TRBJ2-7 and V is TRBV5-1, with 10 bases matching TRBD2. Trimming cost V 4 bases and J 6 bases; bases outside gene matches: 10. The CDR3 totals 15 residues. Germline CDR1 reads SGHRS; CDR2 reads YFSETQ. Here the CDR3 reads CASSQAGTSVVEQYF. Here the CDR3 DNA reads TGCGCCAGCAGCCAAGCCGGGACTAGCGTCGTCGAGCAGTACTTC.

V is TRBV5-1 and J is TRBJ2-6; D is perhaps TRBD1 or TRBD2 (5 bases each). Deletions cut 4 bases from V and 14 bases from J, with 13 bases between. The CDR3 extends over 12 amino acids. Per the germline V gene, CDR1 is SGHRS and CDR2 is YFSETQ. The CDR3 reads CASSPTGTLLTF. As DNA, the CDR3 is TGCGCCAGCAGCCCAACCGGGACCCTCCTGACTTTC.

The chain uses TRBV4-2 and TRBJ2-7; D gene ambiguous. Germline values: CDR1 LGHNA, CDR2 YNFKEQ. The germline V and J ends were trimmed by 3 bases and 4 bases, with 7 bases remaining between them. The CDR3 consists of 12 residues. CDR3 protein: CASSHDLYEQYF. The CDR3 coding sequence is TGTGCCAGCAGCCACGACCTTTACGAGCAGTACTTC.

Here the CDR3 reads CASGTRGRETQYF. The CDR3 DNA reads TGTGCCAGCGGTACCAGGGGGCGAGAGACCCAGTACTTC. The chain links TRBV27 to TRBJ2-5, with TRBD1 identical over 8 bases. Per germline, CDR1 MNHEY and CDR2 SMNVEV (reference sequence). V lost 8 bases to trimming and J lost 4 bases; unmatched junction nucleotides: 6. The CDR3 sequence is 13 residues long.

Comment on this clone: An end of the junction does not agree with germline; a read error may underlie this. The chain links TRBV6-1 to TRBJ2-1, with 8 bases aligning to TRBD2. The germline V gene has CDR1 MNHNS and CDR2 SASEGT. This CDR3 comprises 16 residues. CDR3 in DNA: TGTGCCATCAGTGGAAGGACTAGCTCGGGGGACAATGAGCAGTTCTTC. It specifies CAISGRTSSGDNEQFF.

As concerns this clone: Other DNA sequences of this sample code for an identical CDR3. The rearrangement uses TRBV7-2 and TRBJ1-4; unclear D gene. Trimming removed 5 bases from V and 2 bases from J, with 6 bases in between. This CDR3 has 13 amino acids. Germline CDR1 and CDR2: SGHTA and FQGNSA. The CDR3 protein is CASSPLTNEKLFF. In DNA form, the CDR3 reads TGTGCCAGCAGCCCCCTTACTAATGAAAAACTGTTTTTT.

V gene TRBV4-1 combines with J gene TRBJ2-1; 11 bases are shared with TRBD1. Germline CDR1 MGHRA, CDR2 YSYEKL. The CDR3 runs to 16 residues. J gave up 7 bases and V 0 bases, and 5 bases lay outside the gene matches. CDR3: CASSQDGDRGNNEQFF. CDR3 in DNA: TGCGCCAGCAGCCAAGATGGGGACAGGGGGAATAATGAGCAGTTCTTC.

The chain combines TRBV28 with TRBJ1-2; 12 bases match TRBD1. The ends lost 7 bases at V and 6 bases at J; junction bases unmatched: 9. CDR1 is MDHEN and CDR2 is SYDVKM in the germline V gene. This CDR3 has 15 amino acids. The CDR3 DNA reads as TGTGCCAGCATCCCGGGACAGGGGGCCGAAGATGGCTACACCTTC. It codes for CASIPGQGAEDGYTF.

The rearrangement links TRBV5-1 to TRBJ2-1, with 9 bases matching TRBD2. The CDR3 consists of 15 residues. After removal of 2 bases from V and 6 bases from J, the junction contained 6 bases not matched to a gene. Germline lookup yields CDR1 SGHRS and CDR2 YFSETQ. The CDR3 DNA reads TGCGCCAGCAGCTTCCTAGCGGGGTCTTTCAATGAGCAGTTCTTC. The encoded protein is CASSFLAGSFNEQFF.

This chain joins TRBV29-1 and TRBJ2-5; a possible D gene is TRBD2 (7 bases). Per the germline V gene, CDR1 is SQVTM and CDR2 is ANQGSEA. The CDR3 loop spans 14 amino acids. The ends were cut back, 5 bases at V and 4 bases at J, with 17 bases in the middle. As DNA, the CDR3 is TGCAGCGTTCCCCCGCCGGGGGGCGGAGAGACCCAGTACTTC. It is translated as CSVPPPGGGETQYF.

This chain joins TRBV6-5 and TRBJ2-1; 9 positions match TRBD1. V lost 4 bases and J lost 3; bases outside the gene matches: 4. Germline CDR1 is MNHEY and CDR2 is SVGAGI. The CDR3 length is 15 residues. CDR3 region: CASSSPDRGYNEQFF. As DNA, the CDR3 is TGTGCCAGCAGTTCCCCGGACAGGGGCTACAATGAGCAGTTCTTC.

The V call is TRBV2, the J call TRBJ2-5; the D gene is possibly TRBD1 (5 bases). Trimming removed 6 bases at V and 5 bases at J, with 13 bases between. Germline-derived CDR1 and CDR2 are SNHLY and FYNNEI. The length of the CDR3 is 13 residues. This chain's CDR3 is CASRVTGAETQYF. The DNA for the CDR3 is TGTGCCAGCAGGGTGACTGGGGCGGAGACCCAGTACTTC. Full variable domain (outside the CDR3, taken from reference TRBV2 and TRBJ2-5): EPEVTQTPSHQVTQMGQEVILRCVPISNHLYFYWYRQILGQKVEFLVSFYNNEISEKSEIFDDQFSVERPDGSNFTLKIRSTKLEDSAMYFCASRVTGAETQYFGPGTRLLVL.

Remarks on this clone: Other DNA sequences from this sample encode an identical CDR3 as well. The CDR3 bases are TGCGCCAGCAGCTTGGACAGGGCGGGGAACACTGAAGCTTTCTTT. Translation: CASSLDRAGNTEAFF. The chain carries TRBV5-1 and TRBJ1-1; the D gene is possibly TRBD1 (6 bases). Deletions cut 0 bases from V and 1 base from J, with 10 bases between. Per germline, CDR1 SGHRS and CDR2 YFSETQ. The CDR3 is 15 amino acids.

The chain employs TRBV7-3 and TRBJ1-1; a weak D match, TRBD1 (6 bases). V was clipped by 0 bases and J by 4 bases, with 9 bases between them. The CDR3 has 14 residues. Per germline, CDR1 SGHTA and CDR2 FQGTGA. The CDR3 loop is CASSLTSGATEAFF. DNA of the CDR3: TGTGCCAGCAGCTTAACCTCAGGGGCCACTGAAGCTTTCTTT.

This clone was recorded only once. V usage is TRBV28 and J usage is TRBJ2-5; weak D call: TRBD2 (6 bases). The CDR3 runs 15 residues. The V end lost 2 bases, the J end lost 7 bases, and 17 bases lay between the germline ends. CDR1 is MDHEN and CDR2 is SYDVKM in the germline V gene. CDR3: CASSLEGRDGGTQYF. The CDR3 DNA reads TGTGCCAGCAGTTTAGAGGGACGGGACGGGGGGACCCAGTACTTC.

For this clone: Other DNA sequences in the same sample also yield this CDR3. The CDR3 DNA follows: TGTGCCAGCAGCCTCGGACTAGCGGTCACAGATACGCAGTATTTT. Translated: CASSLGLAVTDTQYF. The J gene is TRBJ2-3, the V gene TRBV7-6, with 10 bases identical to TRBD2. The junction had 4 bases not matched to a gene; V was cut back by 5 bases and J by 2 bases. The CDR3 sequence is 15 residues long. Germline V gene lookup returns CDR1 SGHVS and CDR2 FNYEAQ.

The chain recombines TRBV7-2 with TRBJ2-2; D gene uncertain. The germline gives CDR1 SGHTA, CDR2 FQGNSA. This CDR3 spans 16 amino acids. Trimming removed 2 bases at V and 0 bases at J, with 10 bases between. Here the CDR3 DNA reads TGTGCCAGCAGCTTACAGGCTTTAGCGAACACCGGGGAGCTGTTTTTT. It yields the protein CASSLQALANTGELFF.

The J gene is TRBJ2-1, the V gene TRBV28; possible D gene TRBD2, 5 bases. Trimming pared 5 bases from V and 9 bases from J, leaving 11 bases between. The CDR3 is made up of 12 amino acids. CDR1 is MDHEN, CDR2 SYDVKM, per germline. The CDR3 sequence: CASSLRGGEQFF. The CDR3 coding sequence is TGTGCCAGCAGTCTCCGGGGTGGTGAGCAGTTCTTC.

The chain combines TRBV27 with TRBJ1-2; tentative D call: TRBD1 (6 bases). The length of the CDR3 is 14 residues. V lost 5 bases and J lost 6, with 16 bases in between. Germline CDR1 MNHEY, CDR2 SMNVEV (reference sequence). The CDR3 DNA reads as TGTGCCAGCAGTCTCCTCCGGGGGGCGGATGGCTACACCTTC. This translates into CASSLLRGADGYTF.

This CDR3 reads CASSISGVNQNFYGYTF. The DNA for the CDR3 is TGTGCCAGTAGTATTTCAGGGGTCAACCAAAACTTCTATGGCTACACCTTC. The chain couples TRBV19 to TRBJ1-2; D is possibly TRBD1 (6 bases). The CDR3 loop spans 17 amino acids. Looked up from germline, CDR1 is LNHDA and CDR2 is SQIVND (reference sequence). The V and J ends lost 3 bases and 4 bases respectively, with 21 bases between them.

The J gene is TRBJ2-5, the V gene TRBV7-9; D gene unclear. This CDR3 is built from 11 residues. V lost 5 bases and J 5 bases, leaving 6 bases between the germline ends. Germline V gene lookup returns CDR1 SEHNR and CDR2 FQNEAQ (reference sequence). In DNA form, the CDR3 reads TGTGCCAGCAGCCCAGCGGAGACCCAGTACTTC. Amino acids: CASSPAETQYF.

This chain links TRBV5-1 with TRBJ1-5; D is unclear. Germline V gene lookup returns CDR1 SGHRS and CDR2 YFSETQ. The CDR3 length is 12 residues. The ends were cut back, 4 bases at V and 6 bases at J, with 8 bases in the middle. CDR3 nucleotide sequence: TGCGCCAGCAGCCTCCCCACTCAGCCCCAGCATTTT. It yields the protein CASSLPTQPQHF.

This clone was detected once. This CDR3 is also generated by other DNA sequences in the sample. This chain uses TRBV5-1 with TRBJ2-7; D is possibly TRBD1 (6 bases). Trimming pared 4 bases from V and 2 bases from J, leaving 10 bases between. The CDR3 runs to 13 residues. Looked up from germline, CDR1 is SGHRS and CDR2 is YFSETQ. The CDR3 DNA reads as TGCGCCAGCAGCCCGGACAGACCCTACGAGCAGTACTTC. Encoded protein: CASSPDRPYEQYF.

This chain uses TRBV7-3 with TRBJ2-2, with a tentative D call TRBD2 (5 bases). The CDR3 runs 12 residues. Trimming stripped 4 bases from V and 10 bases from J, with 10 bases between. Germline V gene lookup returns CDR1 SGHTA and CDR2 FQGTGA. CDR3 sequence: CASSSSSEELFF. CDR3 nucleotides: TGTGCCAGCAGCTCAAGTAGCGAGGAGCTGTTTTTT.

Regarding this clone: This specimen includes other DNA sequences encoding the same CDR3. The rearrangement joins TRBV2 to TRBJ1-5; maybe TRBD1 (6 bases). The germline gives CDR1 SNHLY, CDR2 FYNNEI. CDR3 length equals 15 residues. V lost 6 bases and J lost 0, with 12 bases in between. CDR3 sequence: CASSATGISNQPQHF. CDR3 DNA: TGTGCCAGCAGCGCGACAGGTATTAGCAATCAGCCCCAGCATTTT. Full variable domain (remainder filled in from reference TRBV2 and TRBJ1-5): EPEVTQTPSHQVTQMGQEVILRCVPISNHLYFYWYRQILGQKVEFLVSFYNNEISEKSEIFDDQFSVERPDGSNFTLKIRSTKLEDSAMYFCASSATGISNQPQHFGDGTRLSIL.

The rearrangement uses TRBV7-6 and TRBJ1-4; maybe TRBD1 (5 bases). V was pared by 5 bases and J by 8 bases, with 21 bases between. Germline V gene data show CDR1 as SGHVS and CDR2 as FNYEAQ. The CDR3 contains 16 residues. CDR3 DNA: TGTGCCAGCAGCCCGGGGGTCTTGGCAGGGAGAGAAAAACTGTTTTTT. Its translation: CASSPGVLAGREKLFF.

The chain combines TRBV10-3 with TRBJ2-3; 8 bases agree with TRBD1. The CDR3 covers 15 residues. The J segment lost 5 bases and the V segment lost 11 bases, leaving 15 bases of the junction unmatched. Germline CDR1 and CDR2: ENHRY and SYGVKD. The CDR3 loop is CAVGTRQGAKDTQYF. CDR3 nucleotide sequence: TGTGCCGTAGGGACAAGGCAGGGGGCGAAAGATACGCAGTATTTT.